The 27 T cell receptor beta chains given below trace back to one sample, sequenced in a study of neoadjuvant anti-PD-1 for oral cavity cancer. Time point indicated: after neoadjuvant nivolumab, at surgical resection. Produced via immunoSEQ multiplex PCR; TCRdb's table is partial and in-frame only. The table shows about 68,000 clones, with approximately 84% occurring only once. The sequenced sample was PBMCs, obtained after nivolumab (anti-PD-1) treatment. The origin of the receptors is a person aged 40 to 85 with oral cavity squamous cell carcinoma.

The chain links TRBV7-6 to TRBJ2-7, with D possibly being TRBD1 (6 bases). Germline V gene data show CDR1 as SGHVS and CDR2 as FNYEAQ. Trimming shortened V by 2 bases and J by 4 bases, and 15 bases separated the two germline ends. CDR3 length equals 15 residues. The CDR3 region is CASSLSGVGSYEQYF. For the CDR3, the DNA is TGTGCCAGCAGCTTATCAGGGGTGGGGTCATACGAGCAGTACTTC. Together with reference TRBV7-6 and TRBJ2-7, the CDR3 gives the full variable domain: GAGVSQSPRYKVTKRGQDVALRCDPISGHVSLYWYRQALGQGPEFLTYFNYEAQQDKSGLPNDRFSAERPEGSISTLTIQRTEQRDSAMYRCASSLSGVGSYEQYFGPGTRLTVT.

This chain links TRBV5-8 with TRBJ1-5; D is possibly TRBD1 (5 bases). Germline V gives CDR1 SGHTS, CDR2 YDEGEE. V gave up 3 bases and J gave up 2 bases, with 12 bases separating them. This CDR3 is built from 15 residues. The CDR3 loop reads CASSSDSRGNQPQHF. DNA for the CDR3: TGTGCCAGCAGCTCCGACAGTCGGGGCAATCAGCCCCAGCATTTT.

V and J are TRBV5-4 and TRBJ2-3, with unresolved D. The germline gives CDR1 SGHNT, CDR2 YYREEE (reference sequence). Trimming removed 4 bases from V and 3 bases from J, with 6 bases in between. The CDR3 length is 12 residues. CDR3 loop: CASSPPTDTQYF. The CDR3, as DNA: TGTGCCAGCAGCCCCCCAACAGATACGCAGTATTTT.

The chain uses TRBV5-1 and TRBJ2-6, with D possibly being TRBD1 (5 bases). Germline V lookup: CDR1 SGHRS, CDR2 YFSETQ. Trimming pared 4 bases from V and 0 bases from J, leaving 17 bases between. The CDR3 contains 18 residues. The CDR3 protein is CASSPFSLGHSGANVLTF. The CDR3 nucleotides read TGCGCCAGCAGCCCTTTTTCCTTGGGGCACTCTGGGGCCAACGTCCTGACTTTC.

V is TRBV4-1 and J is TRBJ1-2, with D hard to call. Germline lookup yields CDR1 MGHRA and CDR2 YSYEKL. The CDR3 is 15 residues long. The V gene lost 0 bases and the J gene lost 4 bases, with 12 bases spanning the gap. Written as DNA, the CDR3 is TGCGCCAGCAGCCAAGATATTCGGGGTGCCTATGGCTACACCTTC. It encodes CASSQDIRGAYGYTF.

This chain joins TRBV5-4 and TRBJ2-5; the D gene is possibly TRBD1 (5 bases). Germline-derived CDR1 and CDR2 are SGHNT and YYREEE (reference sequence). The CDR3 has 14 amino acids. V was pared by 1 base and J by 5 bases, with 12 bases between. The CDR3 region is CASSLRGLGETQYF. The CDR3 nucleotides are TGTGCCAGCAGCTTGAGGGGTCTGGGTGAGACCCAGTACTTC.

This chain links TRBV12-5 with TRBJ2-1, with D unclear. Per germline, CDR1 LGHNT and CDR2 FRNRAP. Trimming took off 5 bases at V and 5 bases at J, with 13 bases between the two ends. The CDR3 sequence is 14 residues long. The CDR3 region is CASGLTTENNEQFF. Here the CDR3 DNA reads TGTGCTAGTGGTCTCACTACAGAGAACAATGAGCAGTTCTTC.

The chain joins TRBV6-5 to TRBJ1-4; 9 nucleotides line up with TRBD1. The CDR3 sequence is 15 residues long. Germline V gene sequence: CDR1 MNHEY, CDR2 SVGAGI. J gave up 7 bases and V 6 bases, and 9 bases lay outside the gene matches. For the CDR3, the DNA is TGTGCCAGCAGGGGGACAGGGAAGTCCCTTGAAAAACTGTTTTTT. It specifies CASRGTGKSLEKLFF.

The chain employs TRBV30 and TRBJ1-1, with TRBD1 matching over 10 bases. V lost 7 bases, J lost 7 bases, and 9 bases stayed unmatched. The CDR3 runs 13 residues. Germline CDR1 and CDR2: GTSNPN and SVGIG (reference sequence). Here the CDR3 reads CASADRGRGEAFF. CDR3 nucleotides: TGTGCCTCCGCAGACAGGGGGCGCGGTGAAGCTTTCTTT.

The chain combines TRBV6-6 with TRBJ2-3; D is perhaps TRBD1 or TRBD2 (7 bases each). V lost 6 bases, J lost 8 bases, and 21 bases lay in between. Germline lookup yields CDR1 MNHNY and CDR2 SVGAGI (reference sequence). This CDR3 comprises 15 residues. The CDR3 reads CASRRQLQGGSTQYF. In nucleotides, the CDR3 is TGTGCCAGCAGAAGGCAGCTTCAGGGGGGGAGTACGCAGTATTTT.

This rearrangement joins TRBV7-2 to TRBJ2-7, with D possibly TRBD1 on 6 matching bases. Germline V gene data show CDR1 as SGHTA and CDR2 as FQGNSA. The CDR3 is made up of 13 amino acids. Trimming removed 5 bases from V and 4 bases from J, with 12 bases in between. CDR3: CASSPGQRYEQYF. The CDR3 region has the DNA TGTGCCAGCAGCCCCGGACAGCGATACGAGCAGTACTTC.

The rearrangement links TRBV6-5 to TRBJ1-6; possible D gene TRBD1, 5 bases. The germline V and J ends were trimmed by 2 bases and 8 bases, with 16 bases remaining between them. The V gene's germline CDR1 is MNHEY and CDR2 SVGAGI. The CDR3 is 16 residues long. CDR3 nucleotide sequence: TGTGCCAGCAGTTACGGGGCGGGGCCACCCCATTCACCCCTCCACTTT. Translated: CASSYGAGPPHSPLHF.

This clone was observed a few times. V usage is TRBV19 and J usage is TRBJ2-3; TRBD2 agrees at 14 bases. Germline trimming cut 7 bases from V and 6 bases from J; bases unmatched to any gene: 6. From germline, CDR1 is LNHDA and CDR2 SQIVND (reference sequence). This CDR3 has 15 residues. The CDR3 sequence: CASTGLAGATDTQYF. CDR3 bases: TGTGCCAGTACGGGACTAGCGGGAGCAACGGATACGCAGTATTTT.

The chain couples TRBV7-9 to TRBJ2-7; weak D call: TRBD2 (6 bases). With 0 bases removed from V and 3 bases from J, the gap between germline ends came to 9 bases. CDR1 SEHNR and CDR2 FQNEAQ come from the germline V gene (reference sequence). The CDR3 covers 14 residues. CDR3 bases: TGTGCCAGCAGCTTAGCGGGAGGTTACTACGAGCAGTACTTC. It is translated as CASSLAGGYYEQYF.

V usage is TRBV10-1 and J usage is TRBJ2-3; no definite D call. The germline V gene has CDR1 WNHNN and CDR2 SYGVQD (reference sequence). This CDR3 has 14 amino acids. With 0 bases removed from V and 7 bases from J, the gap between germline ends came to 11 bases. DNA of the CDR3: TGCGCCAGCAGTGAGTCCGGTGCTCAATATACGCAGTATTTT. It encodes CASSESGAQYTQYF.

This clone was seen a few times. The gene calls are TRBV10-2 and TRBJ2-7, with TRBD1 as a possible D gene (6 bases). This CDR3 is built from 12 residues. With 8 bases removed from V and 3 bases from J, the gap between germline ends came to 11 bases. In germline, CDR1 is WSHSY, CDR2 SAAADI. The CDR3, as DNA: TGCGCCAGCCGGGACACCGGCTACGAGCAGTACTTC. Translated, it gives CASRDTGYEQYF.

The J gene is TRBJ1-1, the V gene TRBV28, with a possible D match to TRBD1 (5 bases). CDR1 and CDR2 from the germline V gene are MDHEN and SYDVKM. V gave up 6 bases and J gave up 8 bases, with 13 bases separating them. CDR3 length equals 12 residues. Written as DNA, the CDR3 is TGTGCCAGCAGCTCGGGACGGCTGGAAGCTTTCTTT. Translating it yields CASSSGRLEAFF.

The CDR3 here is CSSILETQYF. The DNA for the CDR3 is TGCAGTTCCATTTTAGAGACCCAGTACTTC. The V and J genes are TRBV20-1 and TRBJ2-5; D unresolved. V lost 8 bases, J lost 4 bases, and 8 bases lay in between. CDR1 and CDR2 (germline): DFQATT, SNEGSKA (reference sequence). CDR3 length equals 10 residues.

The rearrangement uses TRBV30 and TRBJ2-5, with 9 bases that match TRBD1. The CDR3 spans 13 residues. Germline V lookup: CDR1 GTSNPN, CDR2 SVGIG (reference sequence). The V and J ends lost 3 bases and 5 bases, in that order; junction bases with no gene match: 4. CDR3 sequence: CAWSPGTGETQYF. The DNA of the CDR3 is TGTGCCTGGAGCCCAGGGACAGGGGAGACCCAGTACTTC.

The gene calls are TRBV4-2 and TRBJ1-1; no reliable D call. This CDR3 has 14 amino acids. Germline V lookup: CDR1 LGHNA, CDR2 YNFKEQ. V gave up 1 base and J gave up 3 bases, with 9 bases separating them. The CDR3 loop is CASSQAGWDTEAFF. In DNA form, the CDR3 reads TGTGCCAGCAGCCAAGCGGGTTGGGACACTGAAGCTTTCTTT.

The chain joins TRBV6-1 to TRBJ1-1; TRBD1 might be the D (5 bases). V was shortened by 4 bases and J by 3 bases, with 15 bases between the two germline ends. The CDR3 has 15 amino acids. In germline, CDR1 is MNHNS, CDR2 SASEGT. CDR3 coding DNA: TGTGCCAGCAGTGGGGGTTTGGGCAGGGACACTGAAGCTTTCTTT. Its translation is CASSGGLGRDTEAFF.

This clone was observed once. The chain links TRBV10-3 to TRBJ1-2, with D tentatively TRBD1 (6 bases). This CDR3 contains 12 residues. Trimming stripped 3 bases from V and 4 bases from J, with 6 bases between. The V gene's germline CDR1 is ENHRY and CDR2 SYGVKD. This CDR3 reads CAISDRGYGYTF. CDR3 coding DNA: TGTGCCATCAGTGACAGGGGCTATGGCTACACCTTC.

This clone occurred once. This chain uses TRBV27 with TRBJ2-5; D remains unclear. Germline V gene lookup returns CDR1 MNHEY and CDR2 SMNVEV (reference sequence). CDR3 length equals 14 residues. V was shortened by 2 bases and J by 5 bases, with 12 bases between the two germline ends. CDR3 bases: TGTGCCAGCAGTTTAGTAGGTGGAGCGGAGACCCAGTACTTC. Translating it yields CASSLVGGAETQYF.

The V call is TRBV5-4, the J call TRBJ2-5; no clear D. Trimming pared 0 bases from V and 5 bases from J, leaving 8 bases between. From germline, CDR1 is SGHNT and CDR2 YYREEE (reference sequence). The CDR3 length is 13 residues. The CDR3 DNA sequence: TGTGCCAGCAGCTTGGGATACTCGGAGACCCAGTACTTC. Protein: CASSLGYSETQYF. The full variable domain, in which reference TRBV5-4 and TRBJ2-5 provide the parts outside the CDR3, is ETGVTQSPTHLIKTRGQQVTLRCSSQSGHNTVSWYQQALGQGPQFIFQYYREEENGRGNFPPRFSGLQFPNYSSELNVNALELDDSALYLCASSLGYSETQYFGPGTRLLVL.

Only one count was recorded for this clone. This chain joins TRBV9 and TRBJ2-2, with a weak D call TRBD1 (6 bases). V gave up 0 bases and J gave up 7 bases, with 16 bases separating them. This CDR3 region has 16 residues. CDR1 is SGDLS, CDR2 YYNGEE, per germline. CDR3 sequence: CASSVAPRGSVGELFF. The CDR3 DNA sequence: TGTGCCAGCAGCGTAGCCCCCAGGGGATCGGTCGGGGAGCTGTTTTTT.

The CDR3 DNA reads as TGTGCCAGCAGCTTGTCTAGCGGGAACGCCTACGAGCAGTACTTC. Amino acids: CASSLSSGNAYEQYF. The chain recombines TRBV5-4 with TRBJ2-7; TRBD2 agrees at 9 bases. From germline, CDR1 is SGHNT and CDR2 YYREEE (reference sequence). After removal of 1 base from V and 2 bases from J, the junction contained 4 bases not matched to a gene. This CDR3 has 15 amino acids.

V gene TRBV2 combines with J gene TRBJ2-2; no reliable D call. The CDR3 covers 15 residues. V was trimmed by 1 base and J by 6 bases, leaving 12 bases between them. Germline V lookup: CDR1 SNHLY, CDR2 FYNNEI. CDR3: CASSEGAVAPGELFF. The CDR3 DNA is TGTGCCAGCAGTGAAGGGGCCGTAGCACCCGGGGAGCTGTTTTTT.